The rows below give T cell receptor beta chains drawn from one sample of a study of shared clonotypes between healthy human individuals. Measured with immunoSEQ multiplex PCR; TCRdb has only the in-frame clones, and not every one. The data show some 2,000,000 clones, with under 97% seen just once and approximately 0.13% held by the top ten. Sequences were obtained from naive CD4+ T cells sorted from blood. The receptors originated from a man between 18 and 29 years old in good health. Both conserved end residues are part of each CDR3. The D gene is left open where the match is weak. Rows give clone size only sometimes, using once, few, many, or a class for an expanded clone.

TGTGCCAGCAGCTTGGGGCCGGCCGATGGCTACACCTTC	CASSLGPADGYTF	NA	NA	13	TRBV5-4	TRBJ1-2
TGTGCCTGGAGTGTTACGGGAAGCAATCAGCCCCAGCATTTT	CAWSVTGSNQPQHF	once	NA	14	TRBV30	TRBJ1-5
TGCGCCAGCAGCCAAGACGGCAGGGGACCCACAGATACGCAGTATTTT	CASSQDGRGPTDTQYF	NA	NA	16	TRBV4-1	TRBJ2-3
TGTGCCAGCAGTTTAGGGCGTATGGCCCAAGAGACCCAGTACTTC	CASSLGRMAQETQYF	NA	NA	15	TRBV27	TRBJ2-5
TGCAGCGTGGGAGTCCTGTGGACAGATACGCAGTATTTT	CSVGVLWTDTQYF	NA	NA	13	TRBV29-1	TRBJ2-3
TGCGCCAGCAGCCGGACATATAGCGGGATCGGGTCTGGAAACACCATATATTTT	CASSRTYSGIGSGNTIYF	NA	NA	18	TRBV5-1	TRBJ1-3
TGTGCCAGCAGCTTATGGGGGCTCGGACTCCATGAGCAGTTCTTC	CASSLWGLGLHEQFF	NA	NA	15	TRBV7-3	TRBJ2-1
TGTGCCAGCAGTGGGGGACAGGGAGACACCGGGGAGCTGTTTTTT	CASSGGQGDTGELFF	NA	TRBD1	15	TRBV6-1	TRBJ2-2
TGTGCCAGCAGTACTACAGGGGGCAGTCCCACAGATACGCAGTATTTT	CASSTTGGSPTDTQYF	NA	TRBD1	16	TRBV6-6	TRBJ2-3
TGCGCCAGCAGCCAACCAGGACAAGCAATCTATGGCTACACCTTC	CASSQPGQAIYGYTF	NA	NA	15	TRBV4-1	TRBJ1-2
TGTGCCAGCAGCGCAATCCCCGGGGTTAGCGGGAGGGCCTCCAATGAGCAGTTCTTC	CASSAIPGVSGRASNEQFF	NA	TRBD2	19	TRBV5-6	TRBJ2-1
TGTGCCAGCAGAGCTTGGACAGGGTTGAACGAAAAACTGTTTTTT	CASRAWTGLNEKLFF	NA	TRBD1	15	TRBV6-1	TRBJ1-4
TGTGCCAGCAGCGTAGGCAGTCAGCAAGAGACCCAGTACTTC	CASSVGSQQETQYF	once	NA	14	TRBV9	TRBJ2-5
TGTGCCAGCTCGACAGGGAAAAAAGAGACCCAGTACTTC	CASSTGKKETQYF	NA	TRBD1	13	TRBV25-1	TRBJ2-5
TGTGCCACCAGCAGAGATGGAGTGTTGTTGGCGGGAACCCACAATGAGCAGTTCTTC	CATSRDGVLLAGTHNEQFF	NA	NA	19	TRBV15	TRBJ2-1
TGTGCCAGCAGCTGGGTCTCCCCGGAGACCCAGTACTTC	CASSWVSPETQYF	NA	NA	13	TRBV11-2	TRBJ2-5
TGTGCCAGCAGCTTGGCCGGACGGGAGAACACTGAAGCTTTCTTT	CASSLAGRENTEAFF	few	NA	15	TRBV5-4	TRBJ1-1
TGCAGCACTGACAGGGGGAGGACTGAAGCTTTCTTT	CSTDRGRTEAFF	NA	TRBD1	12	TRBV29-1	TRBJ1-1
TGTGCCAGCAGCGTAGAGGAAGTTAACTATGGCTACACCTTC	CASSVEEVNYGYTF	NA	NA	14	TRBV9	TRBJ1-2
TGTGCCACCAGCACAGAACAGGGGCCCTACGAGCAGTACTTC	CATSTEQGPYEQYF	NA	TRBD1	14	TRBV15	TRBJ2-7
TGTGCCATCACCCAGGGAGGAGAGCAATACTTC	CAITQGGEQYF	NA	NA	11	TRBV10-3	TRBJ2-7
TGTGCCAGCAGTTATGGACAGGGGGCAGATACGCAGTATTTT	CASSYGQGADTQYF	NA	TRBD1	14	TRBV6-1	TRBJ2-3
TGTGCCAGCAGTCCCGACATGACTAATGAAAAACTGTTTTTT	CASSPDMTNEKLFF	NA	NA	14	TRBV6-5	TRBJ1-4